This T cell receptor (beta chain) emerged from a study of T cell responses to AZD1222 COVID-19 vaccine. V lost 1 base to trimming and J lost 4 bases; unmatched junction nucleotides: 6. The CDR3 contains 17 residues. Germline-derived CDR1 and CDR2 are MNHNS and SASEGT. As concerns this clone: Antigen unknown.

TCRdb's table, derived via immunoSEQ multiplex PCR, lists solely in-frame clones and lacks some. This sample has approximately 140,000 clones, with roughly 92% found just once. Study-level points and caveats: Spike-spanning, vaccine-associated CD4 TCRs were dominant at 160-218 and 743-854. Among the donors, most were white British and more were female, and clonal diversity was possibly underestimated. Spike-specific TCR breadth and depth were elevated following two AZD1222 doses.

This chain links TRBV6-1 with TRBJ1-5; 11 nucleotides agree with TRBD1. The material sequenced was peripheral blood, taken on day 0 of AZD1222 vaccination. The receptor was derived from an adult in good health. CDR3 sequence reads: CASSEGDWDRGNQPQHF. The CDR3 bases are TGTGCCAGCAGTGAAGGAGACTGGGACAGGGGGAATCAGCCCCAGCATTTT.